This TCR beta chain is from a study of T cell responses to AZD1222 COVID-19 vaccine. General observations from the study: Baseline serostatus was positive in only a handful of AZD1222 recipients. Nearly half of spike-specific TCRs reportedly target variant regions that are unmutated in the B.1.351 and B.1.1.7 variants. There were repertoire samples only from the period after the peak T cell response.

As for this clone: Antigen: not known.

With 3 bases clipped from V and 5 bases from J, the junction kept 10 bases outside the gene matches. CDR1 and CDR2 (germline): SGHRS, YFSETQ. The CDR3 runs to 16 residues. The repertoire was sequenced with immunoSEQ multiplex PCR; TCRdb's copy has only in-frame clones and lacks some. The profile shows some 150,000 clones, about 91% of them singletons. Sample: peripheral blood, taken on day 0 of MenACWY control vaccination. The receptor comes from an adult in good health. The chain employs TRBV5-1 and TRBJ2-1; 8 bases match TRBD2. CDR3 nucleotide sequence: TGCGCCAGCAGCTGGGCGGGGCGGGGGGAGAACAATGAGCAGTTCTTC. Its protein is CASSWAGRGENNEQFF. The full variable domain, in which reference TRBV5-1 and TRBJ2-1 provide the parts outside the CDR3, is KAGVTQTPRYLIKTRGQQVTLSCSPISGHRSVSWYQQTPGQGLQFLFEYFSETQRNKGNFPGRFSGRQFSNSRSEMNVSTLELGDSALYLCASSWAGRGENNEQFFGPGTRLTVL.